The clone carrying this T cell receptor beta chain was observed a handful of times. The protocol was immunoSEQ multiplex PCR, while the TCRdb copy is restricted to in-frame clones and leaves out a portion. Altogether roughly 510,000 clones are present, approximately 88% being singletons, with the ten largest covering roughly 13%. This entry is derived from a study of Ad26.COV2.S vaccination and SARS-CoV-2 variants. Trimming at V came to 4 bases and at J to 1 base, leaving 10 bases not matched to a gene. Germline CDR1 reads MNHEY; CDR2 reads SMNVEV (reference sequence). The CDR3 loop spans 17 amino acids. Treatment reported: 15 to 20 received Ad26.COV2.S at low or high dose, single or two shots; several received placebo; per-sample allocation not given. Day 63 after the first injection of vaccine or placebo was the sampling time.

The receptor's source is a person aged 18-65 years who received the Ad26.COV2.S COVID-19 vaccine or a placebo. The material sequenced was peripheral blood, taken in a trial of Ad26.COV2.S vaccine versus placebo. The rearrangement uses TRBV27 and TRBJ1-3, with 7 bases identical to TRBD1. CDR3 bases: TGTGCCAGCAGTTCAACGACAGGGATAAATTCTGGAAACACCATATATTTT. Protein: CASSSTTGINSGNTIYF.